One sample yielded the 20 T cell receptor beta chains listed below, sequenced in a study of PD-1 blockade in classical Hodgkin lymphoma. Every single patient, without exception, relapsed after autologous stem cell transplantation, and brentuximab vedotin exposure varied. Assay: immunoSEQ multiplex PCR; the TCRdb copy retains only in-frame clones and omits some. The sample shows about 97,000 clones, 65% to 85% of them seen only once. The input for sequencing was peripheral blood mononuclear cells (PBMCs), taken at baseline. Source of these receptors: a human donor with classical Hodgkin lymphoma.

This rearrangement joins TRBV28 to TRBJ2-1; unclear D gene. Trimming stripped 6 bases from V and 7 bases from J, with 16 bases between. CDR3 size: 14 residues. Germline CDR1 and CDR2: MDHEN and SYDVKM. CDR3 amino acids: CASSPRLYLNEQFF. CDR3 sequence (DNA): TGTGCCAGCAGCCCTCGACTCTATTTAAATGAGCAGTTCTTC. Using reference TRBV28 and TRBJ2-1 for the parts outside the CDR3, the full variable domain is DVKVTQSSRYLVKRTGEKVFLECVQDMDHENMFWYRQDPGLGLRLIYFSYDVKMKEKGDIPEGYSVSREKKERFSLILESASTNQTSMYLCASSPRLYLNEQFFGPGTRLTVL.

The chain uses TRBV11-3 and TRBJ2-5, with 11 bases matching TRBD1. This CDR3 has 15 residues. V was pared by 1 base and J by 4 bases, with 2 bases of the junction left unmatched. Germline lookup yields CDR1 SGHNT and CDR2 YENEEA. The CDR3 DNA follows: TGTGCCAGCAGCTTAGGGGGGACAGGGGGAGAGACCCAGTACTTC. Encoded protein: CASSLGGTGGETQYF.

This clone was picked up one time. The chain is built from TRBV5-6 and TRBJ2-5; the D gene is possibly TRBD2 (6 bases). The V end was cut by 0 bases, the J end by 3 bases, with 12 bases between. CDR3 size: 15 residues. Germline V gene data show CDR1 as SGHDT and CDR2 as YYEEEE. The CDR3 DNA follows: TGTGCCAGCAGCTTGGTTCGGGAGCAGGAAGAGACCCAGTACTTC. The encoded protein is CASSLVREQEETQYF. Full variable domain (missing parts from reference TRBV5-6 and TRBJ2-5): DAGVTQSPTHLIKTRGQQVTLRCSPKSGHDTVSWYQQALGQGPQFIFQYYEEEERQRGNFPDRFSGHQFPNYSSELNVNALLLGDSALYLCASSLVREQEETQYFGPGTRLLVL.

CDR3 sequence reads: CASSYTGQETQYF. DNA for the CDR3: TGTGCCAGCAGTTATACAGGTCAAGAGACCCAGTACTTC. J is TRBJ2-5 and V is TRBV6-5; possibly TRBD1 for D (5 bases). This CDR3 region has 13 residues. Germline V gene data show CDR1 as MNHEY and CDR2 as SVGAGI. Trimming took 3 bases from V and 2 from J, leaving 7 bases between them.

This chain links TRBV7-2 with TRBJ1-5; TRBD1 matches 9 bases. The length of the CDR3 is 15 residues. Germline assignment: CDR1 SGHTA and CDR2 FQGNSA. V shed 6 bases and J 4 bases; nucleotides not matched to a gene: 7. CDR3 residues: CASRFAGTGNQPQHF. DNA of the CDR3: TGTGCCAGCAGATTCGCCGGGACAGGGAATCAGCCCCAGCATTTT.

CDR3 sequence reads: CASSMDRRNEQFF. The CDR3, as DNA: TGTGCCAGTAGTATGGACCGCCGCAATGAGCAGTTCTTC. This sequence joins TRBV19 and TRBJ2-1, with D uncertain. Germline V gene lookup returns CDR1 LNHDA and CDR2 SQIVND (reference sequence). Trimming pared 3 bases from V and 6 bases from J, leaving 9 bases between. This CDR3 comprises 13 residues.

The chain couples TRBV7-3 to TRBJ2-4; TRBD1 is a possible D gene (6 bases). Germline values: CDR1 SGHTA, CDR2 FQGTGA. V gave up 5 bases and J gave up 5 bases, with 10 bases separating them. The CDR3 covers 13 residues. CDR3 protein: CASSPGHENIQYF. The CDR3 DNA is TGTGCCAGCAGCCCGGGACACGAAAACATTCAGTACTTC.

The chain joins TRBV19 to TRBJ2-7; 11 bases are a match to TRBD2. The CDR3 has 13 residues. Per germline, CDR1 LNHDA and CDR2 SQIVND (reference sequence). V gave up 7 bases and J gave up 4 bases; unmatched junction bases: 3. Here the CDR3 DNA reads TGTGCCAGTAAGGCTAGCGGGAGGTACGAGCAGTACTTC. Amino acid sequence: CASKASGRYEQYF.

In this sample, this clone turned up a few times. J is TRBJ1-5 and V is TRBV10-3; D uncertain. The V end was cut by 8 bases, the J end by 7 bases, with 18 bases between. The CDR3 has 14 amino acids. The V gene's germline CDR1 is ENHRY and CDR2 SYGVKD. CDR3 protein: CAISLWGGSQPQHF. The CDR3 bases are TGTGCCATCTCACTATGGGGTGGATCCCAGCCCCAGCATTTT.

The chain has TRBV2 and TRBJ2-5; D may be TRBD1 (6 bases). The germline V gene encodes CDR1 SNHLY and CDR2 FYNNEI. The length of the CDR3 is 13 residues. V was trimmed by 6 bases and J by 5 bases, leaving 13 bases between them. The CDR3 nucleotides read TGTGCCAGCAGAGCGGACAGCCGGGAGACCCAGTACTTC. This codes for CASRADSRETQYF.

The rearrangement links TRBV9 to TRBJ2-3; no definite D call. The CDR3 is 13 amino acids. From germline, CDR1 is SGDLS and CDR2 YYNGEE. V shed 0 bases and J shed 0 bases, with 2 bases lying between them. The CDR3 loop reads CASSVASTDTQYF. As DNA, the CDR3 is TGTGCCAGCAGCGTAGCCAGCACAGATACGCAGTATTTT.

This clone was seen only a few times. The V call is TRBV30, the J call TRBJ2-7, with 7 positions matching TRBD1. CDR1 and CDR2 from the germline V gene are GTSNPN and SVGIG (reference sequence). Trimming cost V 1 base and J 0 bases; bases outside gene matches: 6. The CDR3 is made up of 15 amino acids. Here the CDR3 reads CAWSGTGDSSYEQYF. CDR3 bases: TGTGCCTGGAGTGGGACAGGCGATAGCTCCTACGAGCAGTACTTC.

This rearrangement joins TRBV9 to TRBJ1-1, with TRBD1 as a possible D gene (5 bases). In germline, CDR1 is SGDLS, CDR2 YYNGEE. V dropped 2 bases and J dropped 1 base, with 15 bases sitting between them. CDR3 size: 16 residues. CDR3 protein: CASSVTPQGGNTEAFF. The CDR3 DNA reads TGTGCCAGCAGCGTCACCCCCCAGGGAGGGAACACTGAAGCTTTCTTT.

The rearrangement links TRBV5-4 to TRBJ2-3; D gene unclear. The germline gives CDR1 SGHNT, CDR2 YYREEE (reference sequence). This CDR3 region has 13 residues. V gave up 4 bases and J gave up 5 bases, with 11 bases separating them. CDR3 DNA sequence: TGTGCCAGCAGCCAAGATTATGGAGATACGCAGTATTTT. Its translation is CASSQDYGDTQYF.

The chain carries TRBV19 and TRBJ1-1; 8 bases are a match to TRBD1. The V and J ends lost 1 base and 5 bases, in that order; junction bases with no gene match: 0. Per germline, CDR1 LNHDA and CDR2 SQIVND (reference sequence). This CDR3 is built from 13 residues. The CDR3 here is CASSIGQGTEAFF. Here the CDR3 DNA reads TGTGCCAGTAGTATAGGACAGGGGACTGAAGCTTTCTTT.

The chain joins TRBV30 to TRBJ2-3; D is perhaps TRBD1 or TRBD2 (6 bases each). This CDR3 has 13 residues. V was cut by 4 bases and J by 6 bases, with 14 bases left in between. CDR1 and CDR2 (germline): GTSNPN, SVGIG (reference sequence). The CDR3 coding sequence is TGTGCCTGGAACCCGGTAGGGGGGGATACGCAGTATTTT. Translating it yields CAWNPVGGDTQYF.

The CDR3 loop reads CASSYGLVPYNEQFF. CDR3 in DNA: TGTGCCAGCAGTTACGGACTGGTGCCCTACAATGAGCAGTTCTTC. This chain connects TRBV6-6 to TRBJ2-1; TRBD2 might be the D (5 bases). V lost 2 bases to trimming and J lost 2 bases, with 10 bases between them. The CDR3 is made up of 15 amino acids. The germline V gene has CDR1 MNHNY and CDR2 SVGAGI (reference sequence).

The V call is TRBV5-1, the J call TRBJ2-2; D is perhaps TRBD2 (5 bases). Trimming took 3 bases from V and 1 from J, leaving 16 bases between them. Germline V CDR1 and CDR2: SGHRS, YFSETQ. The length of the CDR3 is 17 residues. CDR3 protein: CASSSGSTSGNTGELFF. Here the CDR3 DNA reads TGCGCCAGCAGCTCGGGATCCACATCAGGGAACACCGGGGAGCTGTTTTTT.

This chain connects TRBV6-5 to TRBJ1-1; D gene unclear. V dropped 0 bases and J dropped 6 bases, with 8 bases sitting between them. The CDR3 length is 13 residues. Looked up from germline, CDR1 is MNHEY and CDR2 is SVGAGI. CDR3 bases: TGTGCCAGCAGTTACTCAATCCTGGCTGAAGCTTTCTTT. Amino acids: CASSYSILAEAFF.

The chain carries TRBV6-1 and TRBJ2-5; D may match TRBD1 or TRBD2 (6 bases each). The germline gives CDR1 MNHNS, CDR2 SASEGT. The CDR3 contains 15 residues. Trimming took 3 bases from V and 5 from J, leaving 16 bases between them. The CDR3 protein is CASSDSTLGGETQYF. The CDR3 DNA reads TGTGCCAGCAGTGACTCCACACTAGGGGGGGAGACCCAGTACTTC.